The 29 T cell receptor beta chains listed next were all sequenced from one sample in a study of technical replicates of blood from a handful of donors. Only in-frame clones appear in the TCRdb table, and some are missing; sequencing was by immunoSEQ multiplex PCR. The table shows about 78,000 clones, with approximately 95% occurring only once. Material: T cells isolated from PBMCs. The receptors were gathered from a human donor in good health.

The CDR3 DNA reads as TGTGCCAGCAGCGCTGGCCGGGGGGGCCTGGGTGTGACAGATACGCAGTATTTT. Translation gives CASSAGRGGLGVTDTQYF. The chain carries TRBV5-4 and TRBJ2-3; 8 nucleotides align to TRBD2. The J segment lost 3 bases and the V segment lost 4 bases, leaving 16 bases of the junction unmatched. Germline assignment: CDR1 SGHNT and CDR2 YYREEE (reference sequence). There are 18 residues in the CDR3.

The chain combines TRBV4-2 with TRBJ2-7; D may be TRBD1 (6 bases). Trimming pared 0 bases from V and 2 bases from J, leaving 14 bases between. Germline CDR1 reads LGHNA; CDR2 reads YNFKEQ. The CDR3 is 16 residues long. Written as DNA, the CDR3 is TGTGCCAGCAGCCAAGATAGGGGGACGTCCGCCTACGAGCAGTACTTC. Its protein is CASSQDRGTSAYEQYF.

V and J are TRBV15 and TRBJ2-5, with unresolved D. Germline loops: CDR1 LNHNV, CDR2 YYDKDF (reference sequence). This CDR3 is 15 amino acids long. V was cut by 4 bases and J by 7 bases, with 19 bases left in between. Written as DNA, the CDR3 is TGTGCCACCAGCATTGAGCGCGGAGCATTAGGGACCCAGTACTTC. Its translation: CATSIERGALGTQYF.

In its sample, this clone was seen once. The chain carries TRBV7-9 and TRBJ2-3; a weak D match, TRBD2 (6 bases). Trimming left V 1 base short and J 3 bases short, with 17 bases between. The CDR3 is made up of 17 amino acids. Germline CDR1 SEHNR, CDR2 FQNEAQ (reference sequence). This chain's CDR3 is CASSLGLGTGVTDTQYF. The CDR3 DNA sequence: TGTGCCAGCAGCTTAGGACTAGGGACCGGAGTTACAGATACGCAGTATTTT. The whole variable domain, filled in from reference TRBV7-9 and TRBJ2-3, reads DTGVSQNPRHKITKRGQNVTFRCDPISEHNRLYWYRQTLGQGPEFLTYFQNEAQLEKSRLLSDRFSAERPKGSFSTLEIQRTEQGDSAMYLCASSLGLGTGVTDTQYFGPGTRLTVL.

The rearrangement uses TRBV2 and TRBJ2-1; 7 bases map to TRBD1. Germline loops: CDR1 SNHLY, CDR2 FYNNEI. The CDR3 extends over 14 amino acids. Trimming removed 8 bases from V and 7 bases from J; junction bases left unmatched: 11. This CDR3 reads CASQRGQSSNEQFF. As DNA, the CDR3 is TGTGCCAGCCAAAGGGGACAGTCGTCGAATGAGCAGTTCTTC.

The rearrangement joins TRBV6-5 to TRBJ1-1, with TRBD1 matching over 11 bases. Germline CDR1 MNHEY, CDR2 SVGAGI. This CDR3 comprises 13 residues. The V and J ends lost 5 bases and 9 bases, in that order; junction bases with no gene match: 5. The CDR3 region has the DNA TGTGCCAGCAGTCTTCGGGACAGGGGGAAAGCTTTCTTT. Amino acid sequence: CASSLRDRGKAFF.

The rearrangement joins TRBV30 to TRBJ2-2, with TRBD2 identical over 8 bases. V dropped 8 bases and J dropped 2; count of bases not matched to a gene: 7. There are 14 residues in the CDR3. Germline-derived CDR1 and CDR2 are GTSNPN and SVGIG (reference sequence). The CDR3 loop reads CAAREGHNTGELFF. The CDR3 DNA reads TGTGCCGCCCGGGAGGGACACAACACCGGGGAGCTGTTTTTT. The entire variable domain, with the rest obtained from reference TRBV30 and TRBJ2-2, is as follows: SQTIHQWPATLVQPVGSPLSLECTVEGTSNPNLYWYRQAAGRGLQLLFYSVGIGQISSEVPQNLSASRPQDRQFILSSKKLLLSDSGFYLCAAREGHNTGELFFGEGSRLTVL.

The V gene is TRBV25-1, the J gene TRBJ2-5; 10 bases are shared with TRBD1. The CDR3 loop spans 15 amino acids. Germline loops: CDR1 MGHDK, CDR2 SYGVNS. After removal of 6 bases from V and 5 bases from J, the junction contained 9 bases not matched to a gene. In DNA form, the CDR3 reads TGTGCCAGCAGCTCTCGACAGGGGGCGAGGGAGACCCAGTACTTC. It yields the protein CASSSRQGARETQYF.

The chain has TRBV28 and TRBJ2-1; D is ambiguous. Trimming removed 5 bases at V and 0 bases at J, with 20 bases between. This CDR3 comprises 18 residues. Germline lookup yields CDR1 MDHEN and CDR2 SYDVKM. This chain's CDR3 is CASSTDKFGFSSYNEQFF. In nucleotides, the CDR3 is TGTGCCAGCAGTACCGACAAGTTCGGCTTTAGCTCCTACAATGAGCAGTTCTTC.

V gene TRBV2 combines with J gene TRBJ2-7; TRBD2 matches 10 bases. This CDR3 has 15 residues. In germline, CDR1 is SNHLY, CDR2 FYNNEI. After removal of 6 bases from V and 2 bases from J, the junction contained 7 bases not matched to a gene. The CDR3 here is CASSPLAGTTYEQYF. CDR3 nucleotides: TGTGCCAGCAGCCCACTAGCGGGGACAACCTACGAGCAGTACTTC.

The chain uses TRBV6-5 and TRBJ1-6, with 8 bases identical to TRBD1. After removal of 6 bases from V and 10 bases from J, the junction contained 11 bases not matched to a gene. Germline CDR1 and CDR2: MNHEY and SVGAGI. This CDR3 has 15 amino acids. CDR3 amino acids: CASRQSQGAPSPLHF. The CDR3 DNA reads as TGTGCCAGCAGACAAAGCCAGGGGGCCCCCTCACCCCTCCACTTT.

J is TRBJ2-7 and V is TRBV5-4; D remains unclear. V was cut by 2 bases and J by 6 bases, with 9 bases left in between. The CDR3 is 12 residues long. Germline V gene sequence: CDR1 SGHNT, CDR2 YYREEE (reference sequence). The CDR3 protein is CASSFASSEQYF. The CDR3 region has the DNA TGTGCCAGCAGCTTTGCTTCTAGCGAGCAGTACTTC.

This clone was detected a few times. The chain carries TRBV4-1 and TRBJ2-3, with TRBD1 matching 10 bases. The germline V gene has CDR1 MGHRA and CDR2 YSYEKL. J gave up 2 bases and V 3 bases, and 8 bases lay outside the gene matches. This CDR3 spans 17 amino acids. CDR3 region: CASSQASTGGITDTQYF. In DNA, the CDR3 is TGCGCCAGCAGCCAGGCCTCGACAGGGGGCATCACAGATACGCAGTATTTT.

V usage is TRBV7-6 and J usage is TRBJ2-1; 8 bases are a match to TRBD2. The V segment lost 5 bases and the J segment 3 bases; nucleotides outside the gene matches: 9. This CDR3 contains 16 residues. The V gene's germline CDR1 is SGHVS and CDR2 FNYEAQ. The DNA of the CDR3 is TGTGCCAGCAGCCCTACAATACTAGCGGACTACAATGAGCAGTTCTTC. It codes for CASSPTILADYNEQFF.

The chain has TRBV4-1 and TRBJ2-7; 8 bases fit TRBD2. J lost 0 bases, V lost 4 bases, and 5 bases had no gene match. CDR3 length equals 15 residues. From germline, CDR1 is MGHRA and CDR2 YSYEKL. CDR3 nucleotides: TGCGCCAGCAGCCCCGCGGCGGGGGGCTCCTACGAGCAGTACTTC. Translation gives CASSPAAGGSYEQYF.

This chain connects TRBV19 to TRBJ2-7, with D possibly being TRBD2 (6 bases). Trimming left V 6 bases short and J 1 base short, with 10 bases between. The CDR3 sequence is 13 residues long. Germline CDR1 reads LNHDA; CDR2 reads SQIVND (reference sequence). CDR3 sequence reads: CASRRDGSYEQYF. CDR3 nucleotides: TGTGCCAGTAGGCGGGACGGATCCTACGAGCAGTACTTC.

CDR3 amino acids: CASSPMGPRVGGYTF. In DNA, the CDR3 is TGTGCCAGTAGCCCGATGGGGCCTCGGGTAGGAGGCTACACCTTC. This rearrangement joins TRBV19 to TRBJ1-2; tentative D call: TRBD1 (5 bases). V was clipped by 6 bases and J by 8 bases, with 22 bases between them. This CDR3 has 15 amino acids. CDR1 and CDR2 (germline): LNHDA, SQIVND (reference sequence).

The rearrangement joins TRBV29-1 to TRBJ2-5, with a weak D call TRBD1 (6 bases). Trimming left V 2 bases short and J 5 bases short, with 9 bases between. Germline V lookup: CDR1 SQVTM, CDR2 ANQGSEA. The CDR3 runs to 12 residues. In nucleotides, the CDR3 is TGCAGCGTTGAAAATACAGGGGAGACCCAGTACTTC. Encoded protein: CSVENTGETQYF.

The CDR3 loop is CASSFRLGGTDTQYF. DNA for the CDR3: TGCGCCAGCAGCTTTCGACTAGGGGGCACAGATACGCAGTATTTT. The chain couples TRBV5-1 to TRBJ2-3; maybe TRBD2 (6 bases). Germline V gene lookup returns CDR1 SGHRS and CDR2 YFSETQ. The CDR3 is made up of 15 amino acids. V lost 2 bases and J 1 base, leaving 11 bases between the germline ends. Full variable domain (missing parts from reference TRBV5-1 and TRBJ2-3): KAGVTQTPRYLIKTRGQQVTLSCSPISGHRSVSWYQQTPGQGLQFLFEYFSETQRNKGNFPGRFSGRQFSNSRSEMNVSTLELGDSALYLCASSFRLGGTDTQYFGPGTRLTVL.

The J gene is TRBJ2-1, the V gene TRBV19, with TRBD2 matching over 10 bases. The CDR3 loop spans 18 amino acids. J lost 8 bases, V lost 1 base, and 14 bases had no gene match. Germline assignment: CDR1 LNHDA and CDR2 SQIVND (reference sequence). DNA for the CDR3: TGTGCCAGTAGTATAGGACTAGCGGGTCTCTCGTGGGCAGATGAGCAGTTCTTC. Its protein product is CASSIGLAGLSWADEQFF.

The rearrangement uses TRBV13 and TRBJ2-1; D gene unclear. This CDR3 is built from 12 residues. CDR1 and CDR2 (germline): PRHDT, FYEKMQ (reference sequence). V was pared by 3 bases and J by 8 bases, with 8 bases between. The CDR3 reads CASSFSLDEQFF. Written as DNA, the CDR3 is TGTGCCAGCAGCTTTTCACTGGATGAGCAGTTCTTC. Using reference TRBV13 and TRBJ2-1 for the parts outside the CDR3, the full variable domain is AAGVIQSPRHLIKEKRETATLKCYPIPRHDTVYWYQQGPGQDPQFLISFYEKMQSDKGSIPDRFSAQQFSDYHSELNMSSLELGDSALYFCASSFSLDEQFFGPGTRLTVL.

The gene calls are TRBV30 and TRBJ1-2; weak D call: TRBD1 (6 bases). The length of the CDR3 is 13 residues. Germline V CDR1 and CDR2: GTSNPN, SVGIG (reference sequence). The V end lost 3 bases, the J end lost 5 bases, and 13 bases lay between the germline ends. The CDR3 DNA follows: TGTGCCTGGAGCTTAGGGGGGGGGTATGGCTACACCTTC. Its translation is CAWSLGGGYGYTF. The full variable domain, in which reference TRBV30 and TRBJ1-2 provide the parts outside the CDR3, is SQTIHQWPATLVQPVGSPLSLECTVEGTSNPNLYWYRQAAGRGLQLLFYSVGIGQISSEVPQNLSASRPQDRQFILSSKKLLLSDSGFYLCAWSLGGGYGYTFGSGTRLTVV.

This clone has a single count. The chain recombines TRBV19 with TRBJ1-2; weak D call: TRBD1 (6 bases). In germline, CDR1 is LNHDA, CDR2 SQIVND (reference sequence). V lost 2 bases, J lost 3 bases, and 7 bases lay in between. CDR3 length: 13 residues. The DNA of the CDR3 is TGTGCCAGTAGTATATCAGGGGACTATGGCTACACCTTC. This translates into CASSISGDYGYTF.

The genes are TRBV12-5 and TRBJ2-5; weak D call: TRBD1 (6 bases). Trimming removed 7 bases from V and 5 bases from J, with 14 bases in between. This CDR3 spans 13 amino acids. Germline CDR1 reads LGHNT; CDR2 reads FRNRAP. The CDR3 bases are TGTGCTAGTGCCAACCCAGGGGCCGAGACCCAGTACTTC. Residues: CASANPGAETQYF.

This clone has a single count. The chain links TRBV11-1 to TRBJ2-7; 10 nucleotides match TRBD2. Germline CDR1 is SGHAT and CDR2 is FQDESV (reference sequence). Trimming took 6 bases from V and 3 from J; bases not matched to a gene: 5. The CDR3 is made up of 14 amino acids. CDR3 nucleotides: TGTGCCAGCAGTCGTCTAGCGGGGGTCTACGAGCAGTACTTC. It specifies CASSRLAGVYEQYF.

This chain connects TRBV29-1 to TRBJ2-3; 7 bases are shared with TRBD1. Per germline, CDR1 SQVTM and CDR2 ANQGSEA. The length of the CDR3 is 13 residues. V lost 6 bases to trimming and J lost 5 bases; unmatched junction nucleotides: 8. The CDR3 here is CSVLTGLKDTQYF. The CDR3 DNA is TGCAGCGTATTGACAGGGTTGAAAGATACGCAGTATTTT.

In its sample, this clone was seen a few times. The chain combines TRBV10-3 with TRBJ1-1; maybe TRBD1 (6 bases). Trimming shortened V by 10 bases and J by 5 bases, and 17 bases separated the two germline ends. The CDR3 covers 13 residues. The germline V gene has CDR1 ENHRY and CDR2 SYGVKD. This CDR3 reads CATTWTDLTEAFF. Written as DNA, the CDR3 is TGTGCCACTACATGGACAGATCTAACTGAAGCTTTCTTT.

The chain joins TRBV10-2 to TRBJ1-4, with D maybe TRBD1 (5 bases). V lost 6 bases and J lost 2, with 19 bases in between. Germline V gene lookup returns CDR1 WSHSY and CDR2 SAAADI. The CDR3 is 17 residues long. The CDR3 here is CASSISTRDGTNEKLFF. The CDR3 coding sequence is TGCGCCAGCAGCATATCGACGCGGGACGGGACTAATGAAAAACTGTTTTTT.

The CDR3, as DNA: TGTGCCAGCAGTGCCTCAGGGGGACCTTATAGCAATCAGCCCCAGCATTTT. Its protein product is CASSASGGPYSNQPQHF. The chain joins TRBV27 to TRBJ1-5; TRBD1 matches 7 bases. Germline values: CDR1 MNHEY, CDR2 SMNVEV (reference sequence). Unmatched junction bases numbered 10, after V lost 5 bases and J lost 0 bases. This CDR3 contains 17 residues.